These T cell receptor beta chains were read from a single sample in a study of blood T cells in healthy people across ages. MiXCR, applied by TCRdb to the 5' RACE reads, yields one record per CDR3 protein. The profile shows 1.5 million to 2 million distinct CDR3 sequences, about 49% of them singletons. Material: blood. These receptors were obtained from a woman aged 40 to 50 in good health. CDR3s include the opening cysteine and the closing phenylalanine or tryptophan. The D gene is left open where the match is weak. Not all rows give a size; the values are once, few, many and, for expanded clones, a class.

v_call,d_call,clone_size,j_call,cdr3_aa,cdr3_nt
TRBV20-1,NA,few,TRBJ2-7,CSAHRDGSYEQYF,TGCAGTGCTCACCGGGACGGATCCTACGAGCAGTACTTC
TRBV7-9,NA,NA,TRBJ2-5,CASSHSEGGLRETQYF,TGTGCCAGCAGTCACTCCGAGGGGGGGCTAAGGGAGACCCAGTACTTC
TRBV20-1,TRBD1,NA,TRBJ2-1,CSAEDPDRGPNEQFF,TGCAGTGCTGAGGACCCAGACAGGGGGCCCAATGAGCAGTTCTTC
TRBV18,NA,few,TRBJ2-7,CASSPRSDITYEQYF,TGTGCCAGCTCACCACGATCGGACATTACCTACGAGCAGTACTTC
TRBV24-1,TRBD1,few,TRBJ2-5,CATSENPGQGIGQETQYF,TGTGCCACCAGTGAAAACCCTGGACAGGGTATCGGTCAAGAGACCCAGTACTTC
TRBV3-1,NA,NA,TRBJ2-7,CASSQDGEGNEQYF,TGTGCCAGCAGCCAAGATGGCGAGGGGAATGAGCAGTACTTC
TRBV25-1,NA,NA,TRBJ1-2,CASSEHPTALYGYTF,TGTGCCAGCAGTGAACACCCAACAGCCCTCTATGGCTACACCTTC
TRBV28,NA,NA,TRBJ2-7,CASSLGKYEQYF,TGTGCCAGCAGTTTGGGGAAATACGAGCAGTACTTC
TRBV20-1,TRBD2,NA,TRBJ2-3,CSASPGLATDTQYF,TGCAGTGCTAGCCCGGGACTAGCTACAGATACGCAGTATTTT
TRBV6-2/TRBV6-3,NA,few,TRBJ1-5,CASSRGTNVGQPQHF,TGTGCCAGCAGTCGCGGGACAAACGTCGGTCAGCCCCAGCATTTT
TRBV11-2,NA,NA,TRBJ2-3,CASSPRTTHRDTKTDTQYF,TGTGCCAGCAGCCCACGGACTACCCACCGGGACACCAAGACAGATACGCAGTATTTT
TRBV27,TRBD2,few,TRBJ2-1,CASSLPASGGDEQFF,TGTGCCAGCAGTTTACCGGCTAGCGGGGGAGATGAGCAGTTCTTC
TRBV11-2,TRBD1,few,TRBJ1-2,CASGFQGAHDGYTF,TGTGCCAGCGGATTTCAGGGGGCTCATGATGGCTACACCTTC
TRBV20-1,NA,NA,TRBJ1-1,CSAGTLNTEAFF,TGCAGTGCCGGGACACTGAACACTGAAGCTTTCTTT
TRBV6-2/TRBV6-3,TRBD1,few,TRBJ2-4,CASIQGAAKNIQYF,TGTGCCAGCATCCAGGGGGCGGCCAAAAACATTCAGTACTTC
TRBV14,TRBD1,NA,TRBJ2-7,CASSVLGTGRNEQYF,TGTGCCAGCAGTGTCCTTGGGACAGGGAGGAACGAGCAGTACTTC
TRBV4-3,NA,few,TRBJ2-3,CASSPRDGGPSTDTQYF,TGCGCCAGCAGCCCAAGGGACGGGGGCCCTAGCACAGATACGCAGTATTTT
TRBV4-3,NA,NA,TRBJ1-6,CASSQGLHNAPLHF,TGCGCCAGCAGCCAAGGACTGCATAATGCACCCCTCCACTTT
TRBV9,NA,NA,TRBJ2-5,CAIRRGPETQYF,TGTGCCATTAGGCGGGGCCCGGAGACCCAGTACTTC
TRBV25-1,NA,NA,TRBJ1-1,CASSELTGSGTEAFF,TGTGCCAGCAGTGAATTGACGGGAAGCGGGACTGAAGCTTTCTTT
TRBV28,NA,NA,TRBJ2-3,CASGTPLLTQYF,TGTGCCAGCGGAACCCCACTCCTTACGCAGTATTTT
TRBV10-2,NA,NA,TRBJ1-6,CASSESGDLSPLHF,TGCGCCAGCAGTGAGTCCGGCGACTTATCACCCCTCCACTTT
TRBV5-1,TRBD1,NA,TRBJ2-3,CASSTQGADDTQYF,TGCGCCAGCAGCACACAGGGGGCCGACGATACGCAGTATTTT
TRBV4-3,TRBD1,NA,TRBJ1-2,CASSQETGQGLGGYTF,TGCGCCAGCAGCCAAGAGACGGGACAGGGTTTAGGTGGCTACACCTTC
TRBV12-3/TRBV12-4,TRBD1,NA,TRBJ2-1,CASSRRQGWDEQFF,TGTGCCAGCAGTCGTCGACAGGGATGGGATGAGCAGTTCTTC
TRBV4-1,NA,NA,TRBJ1-5,CASSPPEGNQPQHF,TGCGCCAGCAGCCCGCCGGAGGGAAATCAGCCCCAGCATTTT
TRBV12-3/TRBV12-4,TRBD2,NA,TRBJ2-3,CASSLGLEVSTDTQYF,TGTGCCAGCAGTCTGGGACTAGAAGTTAGCACAGATACGCAGTATTTT
TRBV3-1,TRBD2,NA,TRBJ2-1,CASSQVGVGLAAHNEQFF,TGTGCCAGCAGCCAAGTTGGGGTGGGACTAGCGGCCCACAATGAGCAGTTCTTC
TRBV6-5,NA,NA,TRBJ1-4,CASGKGGGYEKLFF,TGTGCCAGCGGCAAGGGGGGAGGTTATGAAAAACTGTTTTTT
TRBV6-2/TRBV6-3,TRBD1,NA,TRBJ1-6,CASTGQGNLVNSPLHF,TGTGCCAGCACTGGACAGGGGAATTTGGTCAATTCACCCCTCCACTTT
TRBV20-1,NA,NA,TRBJ2-1,CSARDLAGTYNEQFF,TGCAGTGCTAGAGATCTGGCGGGGACCTACAATGAGCAGTTCTTC
TRBV12-5,NA,NA,TRBJ2-4,CASRDPAAKNIQYF,TGTGCTAGTAGGGATCCTGCTGCCAAAAACATTCAGTACTTC
TRBV28,TRBD2,few,TRBJ2-1,CASSLWSPASGVSYNEQFF,TGTGCCAGCAGTTTATGGTCCCCGGCTAGCGGGGTCTCCTACAATGAGCAGTTCTTC
TRBV5-6,NA,NA,TRBJ1-2,CASSPPGRINYGYTF,TGTGCCAGCAGCCCACCGGGACGGATTAACTATGGCTACACCTTC
TRBV4-3,NA,few,TRBJ1-6,CASSREGDSPLHF,TGCGCCAGCAGCCGGGAGGGAGATTCACCCCTCCACTTT
TRBV7-9,TRBD2,NA,TRBJ2-7,CASSLGDMTSSGYEQYF,TGTGCCAGCAGCTTAGGAGACATGACTAGCTCGGGCTACGAGCAGTACTTC
TRBV20-1,NA,NA,TRBJ2-1,CSAEGRGPGDEQFF,TGCAGTGCCGAGGGTCGGGGGCCGGGGGATGAGCAGTTCTTC
TRBV9,NA,NA,TRBJ1-1,CASSVAVVTEAFF,TGTGCCAGCAGCGTAGCTGTGGTCACTGAAGCTTTCTTT
TRBV4-1,NA,NA,TRBJ1-6,CASSQGGGPRGALHF,TGCGCCAGCAGCCAAGGAGGCGGCCCCAGAGGAGCCCTCCACTTT
TRBV7-2,NA,NA,TRBJ2-7,CASSPSLLDGKYEQYF,TGTGCCAGCAGCCCATCCCTTTTAGACGGAAAATACGAGCAGTACTTC
TRBV7-9,NA,once,TRBJ2-1,CASSLESEDNEQFF,TGTGCCAGCAGCTTAGAATCTGAAGACAATGAGCAGTTCTTC
TRBV15,TRBD2,few,TRBJ2-3,CATSRAGGQRDTQYF,TGTGCCACCAGCAGAGCGGGGGGGCAACGAGATACGCAGTATTTT
TRBV7-9,NA,few,TRBJ2-3,CASSAGRNNPADTQYF,TGTGCCAGCAGCGCCGGACGGAACAACCCCGCAGATACGCAGTATTTT
TRBV5-6,TRBD2,few,TRBJ2-1,CASSIGLVRNEQFF,TGTGCCAGCAGCATAGGACTAGTTAGAAATGAGCAGTTCTTC
TRBV4-1,TRBD2,once,TRBJ2-5,CASSPHQLAGGPEETQYF,TGCGCCAGCAGCCCGCATCAGCTAGCGGGGGGGCCAGAAGAGACCCAGTACTTC
TRBV20-1,NA,NA,TRBJ2-5,CSARFRGRETQYF,TGCAGTGCTAGGTTTCGGGGTCGAGAGACCCAGTACTTC
TRBV27,NA,NA,TRBJ1-6,CASSPSSGRNSPLHF,TGTGCCAGCAGTCCCTCATCGGGGAGGAATTCACCCCTCCACTTT
TRBV7-2,NA,few,TRBJ2-2,CASSLTANTGELFF,TGTGCCAGCAGCTTAACCGCGAACACCGGGGAGCTGTTTTTT
TRBV6-2/TRBV6-3,TRBD1,NA,TRBJ2-7,CASSRDREEEQYF,TGTGCCAGCAGCAGGGACAGGGAAGAGGAGCAGTACTTC
TRBV28,TRBD2,NA,TRBJ2-3,CASSYGGEGSDTQYF,TGTGCCAGCAGTTATGGAGGGGAGGGGTCAGATACGCAGTATTTT
TRBV6-6,NA,few,TRBJ2-3,CASRMGYRVGSPDTQYF,TGTGCCAGCCGCATGGGGTACAGGGTTGGTAGTCCAGATACGCAGTATTTT
TRBV4-3,NA,NA,TRBJ2-7,CASSQPTDGAYEQYF,TGCGCCAGCAGCCAACCAACGGACGGAGCCTACGAGCAGTACTTC
TRBV7-2,NA,NA,TRBJ2-3,CASSLRSTGTQYF,TGTGCCAGCAGCTTGAGGAGCACAGGTACGCAGTATTTT
TRBV7-2,NA,NA,TRBJ2-1,CASSLKSIGGEQFF,TGTGCCAGCAGCTTAAAGTCAATAGGGGGGGAGCAGTTCTTC
TRBV15,TRBD1,NA,TRBJ1-1,CATSPDRGDTEAFF,TGTGCCACCAGCCCTGACAGGGGGGACACTGAAGCTTTCTTT
TRBV7-9,TRBD1,few,TRBJ2-1,CASSLVGQGAVREQFF,TGTGCCAGCAGCTTAGTAGGGCAGGGGGCCGTACGGGAGCAGTTCTTC
TRBV4-2,TRBD1,few,TRBJ2-7,CASSQETRTGTTYEQYF,TGTGCCAGCAGCCAAGAAACCCGGACAGGGACCACCTACGAGCAGTACTTC
TRBV2,NA,few,TRBJ2-3,CASIGSGTQYF,TGTGCCAGCATCGGGTCGGGTACGCAGTATTTT
TRBV7-9,NA,once,TRBJ2-3,CASSLGSEGTDTQYF,TGTGCCAGCAGCTTAGGATCAGAAGGCACAGATACGCAGTATTTT
TRBV2,NA,NA,TRBJ1-5,CASSNLGMSNQPQHF,TGTGCCAGCAGTAATCTGGGAATGTCAAATCAGCCCCAGCATTTT